The source of this TCR beta chain is a study of T-cell reconstitution after alpha-beta-depleted transplantation in children. This clonotype was observed many times. CDR3 size: 19 residues. The V gene's germline CDR1 is LGHNA and CDR2 YNFKEQ. Trimming removed 1 base from V and 0 bases from J, with 21 bases in between. Molecular barcoding with unique molecular identifiers was used for the TCRbeta library. TCRdb passed the PCR reads through MiXCR, listing each CDR3 protein once. The table lists 400,000 to 550,000 distinct CDR3 sequences, roughly a tenth of them singletons. The sample consisted of PBMCs, taken before TCRalphabeta/CD19-depleted stem cell transplant. The chain joins TRBV4-2 to TRBJ2-5; D unclear. This TCR came from a child under 10 years old with inherited bone marrow failure, due to receive a stem cell transplant. The CDR3 spells CASSQAHRSVSLYQETQYF. The CDR3 DNA reads as TGTGCCAGCAGCCAAGCCCACCGGAGCGTTTCTTTGTACCAAGAGACCCAGTACTTC.